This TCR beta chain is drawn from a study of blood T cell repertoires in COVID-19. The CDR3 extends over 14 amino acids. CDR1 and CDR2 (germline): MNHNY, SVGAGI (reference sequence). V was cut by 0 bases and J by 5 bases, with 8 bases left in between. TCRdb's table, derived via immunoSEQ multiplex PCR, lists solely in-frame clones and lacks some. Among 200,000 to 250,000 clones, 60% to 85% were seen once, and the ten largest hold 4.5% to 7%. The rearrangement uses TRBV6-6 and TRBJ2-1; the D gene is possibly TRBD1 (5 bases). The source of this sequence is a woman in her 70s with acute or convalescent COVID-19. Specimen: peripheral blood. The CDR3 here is CASSYSLDNNEQFF. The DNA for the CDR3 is TGTGCCAGCAGTTACTCTTTGGACAACAATGAGCAGTTCTTC.